The next 7 T cell receptor beta chains were all read from a single sample in a study of CD8 T cells in Susac syndrome. cDNA came from roughly 0.53 to 1 ug RNA primed by random hexamers. One entry per CDR3 protein, called by TCRdb with MiXCR from the immunoSEQ multiplex PCR reads. Of 100,000 to 150,000 distinct CDR3 sequences listed, around 75% were seen once; the top ten hold 0.45% to 0.65%. Sequenced input: CD8+ T cells from PBMCs. The receptor set was obtained from a human donor with multiple sclerosis.

V usage is TRBV4-1 and J usage is TRBJ2-2; 9 nucleotides align to TRBD2. V lost 4 bases, J lost 3 bases, and 6 bases stayed unmatched. The CDR3 has 16 amino acids. Germline values: CDR1 MGHRA, CDR2 YSYEKL. The CDR3 DNA reads as TGCGCCAGCAGCCTAATAGCGGGGGACTACACCGGGGAGCTGTTTTTT. It translates to CASSLIAGDYTGELFF.

The chain combines TRBV9 with TRBJ2-2; 11 bases match TRBD2. This CDR3 comprises 15 residues. The V and J ends lost 3 bases and 7 bases, in that order; junction bases with no gene match: 5. Germline loops: CDR1 SGDLS, CDR2 YYNGEE. The CDR3, as DNA: TGTGCCAGCAGCGCTAGCGGGAGGTTGGACGGGGAGCTGTTTTTT. Translated: CASSASGRLDGELFF.

The rearrangement uses TRBV4-3 and TRBJ1-3, with D unresolved. The CDR3 runs to 15 residues. Germline CDR1 and CDR2: LGHNA and YSLEER. The V gene lost 4 bases and the J gene lost 2 bases, with 12 bases spanning the gap. The CDR3 loop reads CASSRNQYPGNTIYF. The CDR3 DNA follows: TGCGCCAGCAGCCGAAACCAGTATCCTGGAAACACCATATATTTT.

In DNA, the CDR3 is TGTGCCTGCATCTTGGGGGACACTGAAGCTTTCTTT. Its translation is CACILGDTEAFF. The chain combines TRBV30 with TRBJ1-1; maybe TRBD1 (5 bases). V lost 6 bases to trimming and J lost 3 bases, with 11 bases between them. This CDR3 has 12 residues. Germline V gene lookup returns CDR1 GTSNPN and CDR2 SVGIG (reference sequence).

V is TRBV20-1 and J is TRBJ1-2; TRBD1 matches at 7 bases. With 3 bases clipped from V and 8 bases from J, the junction kept 15 bases outside the gene matches. The CDR3 consists of 15 residues. CDR1 is DFQATT and CDR2 is SNEGSKA in the germline V gene (reference sequence). The CDR3: CSARNRDSPREGYTF. CDR3 coding DNA: TGCAGTGCTAGGAATCGGGACAGCCCTCGAGAGGGCTACACCTTC.

The chain employs TRBV10-3 and TRBJ1-2, with a possible D match to TRBD1 (6 bases). V shed 7 bases and J shed 7 bases, with 19 bases lying between them. Germline values: CDR1 ENHRY, CDR2 SYGVKD. The CDR3 is made up of 14 amino acids. CDR3 amino acids: CAITNPGTGSGYTF. The CDR3 DNA reads as TGTGCCATCACCAACCCTGGAACAGGGAGTGGCTACACCTTC.

The gene calls are TRBV29-1 and TRBJ1-2; TRBD1 might be the D (5 bases). V dropped 4 bases and J dropped 1 base, with 10 bases sitting between them. In germline, CDR1 is SQVTM, CDR2 ANQGSEA. This CDR3 is built from 13 residues. The CDR3, as DNA: TGCAGCGTTGTACAAGGGGATAACTATGGCTACACCTTC. It specifies CSVVQGDNYGYTF.